The rows below give T cell receptor beta chains drawn from one sample of a study of cytotoxic CD8 clonotypes in ibrutinib-treated CLL. The table came from immunoSEQ multiplex PCR; TCRdb's copy has only in-frame clones and leaves some out. The sample holds 150,000 to 250,000 clones, about two thirds seen once. The sample was PBMCs, taken after 24 months of ibrutinib treatment. The receptors shown here come from a human donor with chronic lymphocytic leukemia. Each CDR3 is given with its conserved first and last residue. The D gene is left open where the match is weak. The listing skips clone size in some rows; elsewhere it reads once, few, many or a size class.

V: TRBV2; size: .; J: TRBJ1-1; D: .; CDR3: CASSWEGSGAEAFF; DNA: TGTGCCAGCAGTTGGGAGGGTAGCGGGGCTGAAGCTTTCTTT
V: TRBV14; size: once; J: TRBJ2-5; D: .; CDR3: CASSQEWALGTQYF; DNA: TGTGCCAGCAGCCAAGAGTGGGCCCTGGGCACCCAGTACTTC
V: TRBV18; size: .; J: TRBJ2-5; D: .; CDR3: CASSPLQQETQYF; DNA: TGTGCCAGCTCACCACTTCAACAAGAGACCCAGTACTTC
V: TRBV29-1; size: .; J: TRBJ2-2; D: .; CDR3: CSGENTGELFF; DNA: TGCAGCGGCGAAAACACCGGGGAGCTGTTTTTT
V: TRBV10-3; size: .; J: TRBJ2-3; D: .; CDR3: CAISESPELADTQYF; DNA: TGTGCCATCAGTGAGTCTCCCGAATTGGCAGATACGCAGTATTTT
V: TRBV25-1; size: few; J: TRBJ2-3; D: .; CDR3: CASSEHGSTDTQYF; DNA: TGTGCCAGCAGTGAACACGGGAGTACAGATACGCAGTATTTT
V: TRBV5-1; size: .; J: TRBJ2-2; D: TRBD2; CDR3: CASIPTSGMVSRTGELFF; DNA: TGCGCCAGCATCCCGACTAGCGGGATGGTCTCGAGGACCGGGGAGCTGTTTTTT
V: TRBV18; size: .; J: TRBJ2-3; D: .; CDR3: CASTTHRDVGTDTQYF; DNA: TGTGCCAGCACGACCCACAGGGATGTTGGCACAGATACGCAGTATTTT
V: TRBV11-2; size: .; J: TRBJ1-1; D: .; CDR3: CASSLGSWRDYLNTEAFF; DNA: TGTGCCAGCAGCTTAGGAAGTTGGAGGGATTACCTGAACACTGAAGCTTTCTTT
V: TRBV5-1; size: .; J: TRBJ1-3; D: .; CDR3: CASSLGDSSGNTIYF; DNA: TGCGCCAGCAGCTTGGGAGACAGCTCTGGAAACACCATATATTTT
V: TRBV7-9; size: .; J: TRBJ2-7; D: .; CDR3: CASSFKRHKSTYEQYF; DNA: TGTGCCAGCAGCTTTAAACGGCATAAAAGTACCTACGAGCAGTACTTC
V: TRBV9; size: .; J: TRBJ2-1; D: .; CDR3: CASNPQGWNEQFF; DNA: TGTGCCAGCAACCCGCAGGGTTGGAATGAGCAGTTCTTC
V: TRBV5-4; size: .; J: TRBJ1-1; D: .; CDR3: CASTTANTEAFF; DNA: TGTGCCAGCACGACAGCAAACACTGAAGCTTTCTTT
V: TRBV7-2; size: .; J: TRBJ2-3; D: TRBD2; CDR3: CASSLVRLAGVSTDTQYF; DNA: TGTGCCAGCAGCTTAGTCCGGCTAGCGGGAGTCTCGACAGATACGCAGTATTTT
V: TRBV9; size: .; J: TRBJ2-7; D: .; CDR3: CASTPDGYPDYEQYF; DNA: TGTGCCAGCACCCCCGACGGTTACCCTGACTACGAGCAGTACTTC
V: TRBV4-2; size: once; J: TRBJ2-1; D: .; CDR3: CASSPKNPLQGLPYNEQFF; DNA: TGTGCCAGCAGCCCGAAGAACCCCCTACAGGGTCTCCCTTACAATGAGCAGTTCTTC
V: TRBV6-5; size: few; J: TRBJ1-2; D: .; CDR3: CATSIDSYGYTF; DNA: TGTGCCACCAGCATAGACAGCTATGGCTACACCTTC
V: TRBV6-6; size: .; J: TRBJ2-3; D: TRBD2; CDR3: CASSLTSGSTDTQYF; DNA: TGTGCCAGCAGTTTGACTAGCGGTTCCACAGATACGCAGTATTTT
V: TRBV7-2; size: .; J: TRBJ1-2; D: .; CDR3: CASSLGSYGYTF; DNA: TGTGCCAGCAGCTTAGGCAGCTATGGCTACACCTTC
V: TRBV6-4; size: .; J: TRBJ2-1; D: .; CDR3: CASSEGLLREQFF; DNA: TGTGCCAGCAGTGAAGGACTACTTCGTGAGCAGTTCTTC
V: TRBV30; size: .; J: TRBJ2-3; D: TRBD1; CDR3: CAWSAPTGGTDTQYF; DNA: TGTGCCTGGAGTGCCCCGACAGGGGGGACAGATACGCAGTATTTT
V: TRBV29-1; size: .; J: TRBJ1-5; D: TRBD1; CDR3: CSVGTGVGGAQHF; DNA: TGCAGCGTTGGGACAGGGGTCGGAGGGGCCCAGCATTTT
V: TRBV29-1; size: .; J: TRBJ1-2; D: .; CDR3: CSVAGLWTLAYGYTF; DNA: TGCAGCGTTGCGGGCCTCTGGACTTTGGCCTATGGCTACACCTTC
V: TRBV5-1; size: .; J: TRBJ2-2; D: .; CDR3: CASSLGFSVFSGELFF; DNA: TGCGCCAGCAGCTTGGGATTTTCGGTTTTTTCCGGGGAGCTGTTTTTT
V: TRBV5-1; size: .; J: TRBJ1-2; D: .; CDR3: CASSRSGGQGAYTF; DNA: TGCGCCAGCAGCAGGTCCGGGGGTCAGGGTGCCTACACCTTC
V: TRBV29-1; size: .; J: TRBJ2-1; D: .; CDR3: CSVLGGSYNEQFF; DNA: TGCAGCGTTCTGGGCGGATCGTACAATGAGCAGTTCTTC
V: TRBV9; size: few; J: TRBJ2-1; D: .; CDR3: CASSQPSRIGEQFF; DNA: TGTGCCAGCAGCCAACCTTCACGGATAGGTGAGCAGTTCTTC
V: TRBV14; size: .; J: TRBJ2-5; D: .; CDR3: CASSNRVSETQYF; DNA: TGTGCCAGCAGCAACAGGGTATCGGAGACCCAGTACTTC
V: TRBV9; size: .; J: TRBJ2-3; D: TRBD2; CDR3: CASSGSGSSDTQYF; DNA: TGTGCCAGCAGCGGTAGCGGGAGTTCAGATACGCAGTATTTT
V: TRBV5-4; size: few; J: TRBJ1-2; D: .; CDR3: CASRLSFSGANYGYTF; DNA: TGTGCCAGCAGACTTAGTTTCTCGGGAGCTAACTATGGCTACACCTTC
V: TRBV13; size: .; J: TRBJ2-3; D: .; CDR3: CASSFLADTQYF; DNA: TGTGCCAGCAGCTTCCTAGCAGATACGCAGTATTTT
V: TRBV7-2; size: .; J: TRBJ2-7; D: .; CDR3: CASSLGGTSYEQYF; DNA: TGTGCCAGCAGCCTCGGGGGAACCTCCTACGAGCAGTACTTC
V: TRBV27; size: .; J: TRBJ1-1; D: .; CDR3: CASSLSSGSPAFF; DNA: TGTGCCAGCAGTTTATCATCCGGGTCTCCCGCTTTCTTT
V: TRBV18; size: few; J: TRBJ2-5; D: TRBD2; CDR3: CASSPRGLAEVQETQYF; DNA: TGTGCCAGCTCACCACGGGGACTAGCGGAGGTACAAGAGACCCAGTACTTC
V: TRBV4-1; size: .; J: TRBJ2-1; D: .; CDR3: CASSQYDNEQFF; DNA: TGCGCCAGCAGCCAGTATGACAATGAGCAGTTCTTC
V: TRBV2; size: .; J: TRBJ2-2; D: .; CDR3: CASLSVNAGELFF; DNA: TGTGCCAGCTTAAGCGTTAACGCCGGGGAGCTGTTTTTT
V: TRBV27; size: .; J: TRBJ2-3; D: TRBD2; CDR3: CASTQAGGSDTQYF; DNA: TGTGCCAGCACCCAAGCGGGAGGGTCAGATACGCAGTATTTT